The T cell receptor (beta chain) under discussion was sequenced for a study of cytomegalovirus exposure and HLA in healthy donors. The overall study: An early release of data contained roughly 86 million unique TCRs, which came from HLA-typed donors.

Concerning this clone itself: What it binds is unknown.

PCR involved 60 Vbeta and 13 Jbeta primers. Here immunoSEQ multiplex PCR was the method, and the copy in TCRdb shows in-frame clones only, minus some. The sample shows around 150,000 clones, about 83% of them seen only once. The CDR3 is 16 amino acids. The germline CDR1 and CDR2 sequences are SGHDN and FVKESK. Losses at the gene ends were 1 base for V and 0 bases for J; bases not matched to a gene: 3. Study-wide points: Using the classifier, cytomegalovirus status was reportedly diagnosed with high specificity and sensitivity.

Donors were nominally healthy when sampled, though unrecorded immune exposures were likely. The chain links TRBV14 to TRBJ2-1, with 7 nucleotides matching TRBD1. The receptor was isolated from a woman in her 30s in good health and CMV-seronegative. Input material: PBMCs. The CDR3 region is CASSQVGTDSYNEQFF. The DNA of the CDR3 is TGTGCCAGCAGCCAAGTGGGGACAGACTCCTACAATGAGCAGTTCTTC.